The 5 T cell receptor beta chains below all came from one sample that was sequenced in a study of graft-versus-host responses after intestinal transplantation. Some clones are missing from TCRdb's copy, which holds only in-frame ones; the method was immunoSEQ multiplex PCR. The sample has around 14,000 clones; 25% to 40% are singletons. Sequenced here: alloreactive CD4+ T cells from a mixed lymphocyte reaction culture, sampled before intestinal transplant. Subset denoted: CFSE-low proliferating T cells sorted from roughly six-day pre-transplant mixed lymphocyte reaction (GvH or HvG direction). The receptors were sampled from a human patient who received an intestinal transplant.

Comment on this clone: Other DNA sequences in this sample translate to the same CDR3. J is TRBJ2-7 and V is TRBV15; 9 bases are shared with TRBD1. Unmatched junction bases numbered 13, after V lost 0 bases and J lost 10 bases. Germline V lookup: CDR1 LNHNV, CDR2 YYDKDF (reference sequence). CDR3 size: 16 residues. CDR3 DNA: TGTGCCACCAGCAGAGAATACAGGGGGCGGGGGTCTGGACAGTACTTC. Amino acids: CATSREYRGRGSGQYF.

The chain joins TRBV5-1 to TRBJ2-5, with D possibly TRBD2 on 5 matching bases. The CDR3 spans 16 residues. Trimming shortened V by 0 bases and J by 1 base, and 13 bases separated the two germline ends. CDR1 and CDR2 (germline): SGHRS, YFSETQ. This CDR3 is CASSLGQALAQETQYF. CDR3 in DNA: TGCGCCAGCAGCTTGGGACAAGCCCTAGCCCAAGAGACCCAGTACTTC.

This clone was seen a few times. This chain links TRBV7-9 with TRBJ2-3, with D maybe TRBD2 (5 bases). Germline V lookup: CDR1 SEHNR, CDR2 FQNEAQ (reference sequence). This CDR3 contains 17 residues. The V end was cut by 4 bases, the J end by 0 bases, with 17 bases between. The CDR3 DNA reads as TGTGCCAGCAGCTCTCTTGGGATGGCGGGTAGCACAGATACGCAGTATTTT. Translation gives CASSSLGMAGSTDTQYF.

This clone is medium-sized. For the CDR3, the DNA is TGTGCCAGCAGTCCCCGGACAGGGACTGGAAACACCATATATTTT. The encoded protein is CASSPRTGTGNTIYF. The chain joins TRBV27 to TRBJ1-3; TRBD1 matches at 8 bases. Germline values: CDR1 MNHEY, CDR2 SMNVEV (reference sequence). CDR3 size: 15 residues. V was clipped by 5 bases and J by 2 bases; unmatched bases: 5.

This clone was recorded a few times. The V and J genes are TRBV7-3 and TRBJ2-7; no clear D. The CDR3 loop spans 14 amino acids. V lost 5 bases and J lost 3, with 14 bases in between. Germline V lookup: CDR1 SGHTA, CDR2 FQGTGA. The CDR3 DNA reads TGTGCCAGCAGCCTCATTGGGTATTACTACGAGCAGTACTTC. This sequence encodes CASSLIGYYYEQYF.